This T cell receptor (beta chain) was sequenced during a study of regulatory T cells in long-lasting Graves disease. Points from the study as a whole: Peripheral blood was the sole material, not thyroid tissue. Persistent Graves' patients showed a TCR diversity that was lower than that of newly diagnosed ones. Clonotypes that were public and shared totalled approximately 3,000 in persistent patients versus about 1,000 in new patients.

Time point in this sample: newly diagnosed GD, antithyroid drugs for less than 3 months. After RNA was extracted from PBMCs, the TCR library was made from it. This clonotype was found many times. Its antigen is as yet unknown. Germline V gene lookup returns CDR1 MNHNS and CDR2 SASEGT. V lost 5 bases and J lost 3; bases outside the gene matches: 9. CDR3 size: 15 residues. TCR beta libraries were built with iRepertoire HTBI primers and Arm-PCR of CDR3 regions. One entry per CDR3 protein results from TCRdb running MiXCR on the multiplex PCR reads. The table shows 440,000 or so distinct CDR3 sequences, with 15% occurring only once. This same sample was also taken into another study, of T cells in Graves' hyperthyroidism and ophthalmopathy. As reported in that work: No progression to ophthalmopathy during 18 months of follow-up defined stable disease.

The sequencing used peripheral blood mononuclear cells (PBMCs), collected at new diagnosis, from a patient treated with antithyroid drugs. The clonotype comes from a woman between 25 and 40 years old with Graves disease. The chain recombines TRBV6-1 with TRBJ2-5; TRBD1 matches at 7 bases. CDR3 amino acids: CASSQAFDREETQYF. The CDR3 nucleotides are TGTGCCAGCAGTCAGGCGTTCGACAGGGAAGAGACCCAGTACTTC.